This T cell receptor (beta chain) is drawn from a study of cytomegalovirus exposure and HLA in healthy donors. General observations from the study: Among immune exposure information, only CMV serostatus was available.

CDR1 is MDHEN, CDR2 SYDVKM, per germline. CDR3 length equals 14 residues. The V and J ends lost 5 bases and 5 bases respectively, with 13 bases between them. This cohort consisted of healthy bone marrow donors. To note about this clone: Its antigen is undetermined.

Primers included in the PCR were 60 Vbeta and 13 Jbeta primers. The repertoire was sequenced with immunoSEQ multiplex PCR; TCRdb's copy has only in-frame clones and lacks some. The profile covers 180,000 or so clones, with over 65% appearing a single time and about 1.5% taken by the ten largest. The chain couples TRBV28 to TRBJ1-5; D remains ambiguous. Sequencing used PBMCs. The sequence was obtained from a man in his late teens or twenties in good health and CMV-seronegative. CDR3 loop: CASSLPSSDQPQHF. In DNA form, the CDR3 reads TGTGCCAGCAGTCTCCCTTCCTCAGATCAGCCCCAGCATTTT.